Listed below are T cell receptor beta chains from one sample, sequenced in a study of cytomegalovirus exposure and HLA in healthy donors. Libraries were prepared by immunoSEQ multiplex PCR; TCRdb keeps only in-frame clonotypes and omits some of them. Among approximately 160,000 clones listed, about 77% were seen once. The sequencing sample was made of PBMCs. Receptors were obtained from a male donor in good health and CMV-seropositive. CDR3s include the opening cysteine and the closing phenylalanine or tryptophan. Each record gives: D gene, J gene, clone size, V gene, CDR3 protein, CDR3 DNA. The D gene is left open where the match is weak. Only some rows state a clone size, as once, few, many or a class for expanded clones.

>TRBD1|TRBJ1-1|NA|TRBV7-8
CASSFRDRGMNTEAFF
TGTGCCAGCAGCTTCCGGGACAGGGGCATGAACACTGAAGCTTTCTTT
>NA|TRBJ1-3|NA|TRBV7-9
CAIEDITSGNTIYF
TGTGCCATCGAGGACATCACCTCTGGAAACACCATATATTTT
>NA|TRBJ2-1|NA|TRBV7-9
CASSARSGWDEQFF
TGTGCCAGCAGCGCGAGGTCAGGGTGGGATGAGCAGTTCTTC
>TRBD1|TRBJ1-6|NA|TRBV15
CATSRRQGRSPLHF
TGTGCCACCAGTAGACGACAGGGACGTTCACCCCTCCACTTT
>TRBD1|TRBJ1-1|NA|TRBV5-6
CASSWGTGRQMKVEAFF
TGTGCCAGCAGCTGGGGGACAGGGCGACAGATGAAGGTGGAAGCTTTCTTT
>TRBD1|TRBJ2-1|NA|TRBV5-1
CASGQAPDNEQFF
TGCGCCAGTGGACAGGCTCCCGACAATGAGCAGTTCTTC
>NA|TRBJ2-5|NA|TRBV7-9
CASSLDGLRGTQYF
TGTGCCAGCAGCTTAGACGGGTTGCGGGGGACCCAGTACTTC
>TRBD1|TRBJ2-5|few|TRBV13
CASRKTGAQETQYF
TGTGCCAGCAGAAAAACAGGGGCCCAAGAGACCCAGTACTTC
>TRBD1|TRBJ2-7|NA|TRBV28
CASSLWGQGHEQYF
TGTGCCAGCAGTTTATGGGGACAGGGCCACGAGCAGTACTTC
>NA|TRBJ2-4|NA|TRBV5-1
CASSLDTKNIQYF
TGCGCCAGCAGCTTGGACACGAAAAACATTCAGTACTTC
>TRBD1|TRBJ2-5|once|TRBV2
CASSEEQGAEAQYF
TGTGCCAGCAGTGAAGAACAGGGGGCCGAGGCCCAGTACTTC
>TRBD2|TRBJ2-5|once|TRBV11-2
CASSLDLAGGQWETQYF
TGTGCCAGCAGCTTAGACCTAGCGGGGGGCCAGTGGGAGACCCAGTACTTC
>NA|TRBJ1-2|NA|TRBV13
CASRTRGVYGYTF
TGTGCCAGCCGCACCCGGGGAGTCTATGGCTACACCTTC
>NA|TRBJ1-4|NA|TRBV5-1
CASSSGGGSATNEKLFF
TGCGCCAGCAGCTCGGGAGGGGGATCTGCAACTAATGAAAAACTGTTTTTT